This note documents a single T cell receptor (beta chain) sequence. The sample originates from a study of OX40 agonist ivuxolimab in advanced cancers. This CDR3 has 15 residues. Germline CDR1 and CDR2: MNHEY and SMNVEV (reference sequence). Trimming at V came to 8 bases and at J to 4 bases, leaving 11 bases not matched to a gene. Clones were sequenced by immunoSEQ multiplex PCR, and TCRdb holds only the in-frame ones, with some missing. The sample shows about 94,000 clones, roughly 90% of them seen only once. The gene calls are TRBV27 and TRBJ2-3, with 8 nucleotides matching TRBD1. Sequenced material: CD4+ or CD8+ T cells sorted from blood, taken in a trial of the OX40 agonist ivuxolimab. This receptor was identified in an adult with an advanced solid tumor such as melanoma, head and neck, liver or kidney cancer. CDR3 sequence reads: CASVPTGVVADTQYF. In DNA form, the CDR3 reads TGTGCCAGCGTCCCGACAGGGGTTGTCGCAGATACGCAGTATTTT.